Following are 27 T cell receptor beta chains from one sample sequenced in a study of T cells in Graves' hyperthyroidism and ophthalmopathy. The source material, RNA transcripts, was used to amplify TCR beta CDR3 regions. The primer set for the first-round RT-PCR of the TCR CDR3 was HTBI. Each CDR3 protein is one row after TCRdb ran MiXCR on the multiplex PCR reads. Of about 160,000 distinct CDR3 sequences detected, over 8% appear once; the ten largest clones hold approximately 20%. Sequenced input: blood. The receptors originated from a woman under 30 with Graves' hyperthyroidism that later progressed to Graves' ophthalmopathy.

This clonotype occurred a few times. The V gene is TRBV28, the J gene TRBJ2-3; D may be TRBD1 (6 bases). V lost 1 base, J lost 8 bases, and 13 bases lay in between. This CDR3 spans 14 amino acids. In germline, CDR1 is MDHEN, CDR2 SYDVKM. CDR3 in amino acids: CASSLSLVRGTQYF. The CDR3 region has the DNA TGTGCCAGCAGTTTATCCCTGGTCAGGGGTACGCAGTATTTT.

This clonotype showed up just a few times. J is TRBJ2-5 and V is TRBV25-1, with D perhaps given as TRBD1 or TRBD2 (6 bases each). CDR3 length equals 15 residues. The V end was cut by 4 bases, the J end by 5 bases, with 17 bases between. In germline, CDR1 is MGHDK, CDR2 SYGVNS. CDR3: CASSAPRGASETQYF. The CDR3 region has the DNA TGTGCCAGCAGTGCGCCGAGGGGGGCATCGGAGACCCAGTACTTC.

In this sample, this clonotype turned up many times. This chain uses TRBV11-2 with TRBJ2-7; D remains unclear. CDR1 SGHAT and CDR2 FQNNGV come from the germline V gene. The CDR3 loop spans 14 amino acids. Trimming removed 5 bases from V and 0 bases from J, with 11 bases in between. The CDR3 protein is CASSLRSASYEQYF. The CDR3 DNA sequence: TGTGCCAGCAGCCTCAGGTCAGCCTCCTACGAGCAGTACTTC.

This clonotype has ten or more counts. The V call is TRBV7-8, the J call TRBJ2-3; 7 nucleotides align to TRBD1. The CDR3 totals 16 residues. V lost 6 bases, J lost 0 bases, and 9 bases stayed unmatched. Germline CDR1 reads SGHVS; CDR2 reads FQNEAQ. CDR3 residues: CASSRLRDSSTDTQYF. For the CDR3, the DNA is TGTGCCAGCAGTCGACTCCGGGACAGTAGCACAGATACGCAGTATTTT.

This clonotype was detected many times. CDR3: CAWSVRQNTEAFF. CDR3 coding DNA: TGTGCCTGGAGTGTGAGACAGAACACTGAAGCTTTCTTT. This chain joins TRBV30 and TRBJ1-1, with D hard to call. Trimming removed 0 bases at V and 1 base at J, with 6 bases between. Germline V gene lookup returns CDR1 GTSNPN and CDR2 SVGIG (reference sequence). The CDR3 sequence is 13 residues long. The complete variable domain, with remaining parts taken from reference TRBV30 and TRBJ1-1, reads SQTIHQWPATLVQPVGSPLSLECTVEGTSNPNLYWYRQAAGRGLQLLFYSVGIGQISSEVPQNLSASRPQDRQFILSSKKLLLSDSGFYLCAWSVRQNTEAFFGQGTRLTVV.

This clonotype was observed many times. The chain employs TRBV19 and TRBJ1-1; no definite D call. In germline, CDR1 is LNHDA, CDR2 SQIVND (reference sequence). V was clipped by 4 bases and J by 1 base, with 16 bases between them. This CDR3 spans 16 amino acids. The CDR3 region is CASSTPLWTANTEAFF. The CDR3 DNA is TGTGCCAGTAGTACCCCGTTGTGGACCGCGAACACTGAAGCTTTCTTT.

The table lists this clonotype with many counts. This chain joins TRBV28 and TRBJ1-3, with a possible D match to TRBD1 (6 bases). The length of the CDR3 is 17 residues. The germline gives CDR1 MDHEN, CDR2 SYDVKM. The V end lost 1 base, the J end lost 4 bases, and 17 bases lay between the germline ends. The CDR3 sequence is CASSLYPLAGVGNTIYF. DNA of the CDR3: TGTGCCAGCAGTTTATACCCTTTGGCAGGGGTGGGAAACACCATATATTTT.

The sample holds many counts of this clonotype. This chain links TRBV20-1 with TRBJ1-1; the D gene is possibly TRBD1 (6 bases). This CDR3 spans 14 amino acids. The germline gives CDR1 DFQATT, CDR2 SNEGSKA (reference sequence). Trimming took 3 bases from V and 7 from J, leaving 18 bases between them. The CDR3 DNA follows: TGCAGTGCTAGGTGGGGGGCTAGTTTTAGTGAAGCTTTCTTT. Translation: CSARWGASFSEAFF.

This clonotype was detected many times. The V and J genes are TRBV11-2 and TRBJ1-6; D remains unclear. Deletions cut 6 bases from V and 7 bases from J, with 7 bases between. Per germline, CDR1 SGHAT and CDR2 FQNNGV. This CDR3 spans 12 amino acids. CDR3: CASREGNSPLHF. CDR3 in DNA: TGTGCCAGCAGAGAAGGAAATTCACCCCTCCACTTT.

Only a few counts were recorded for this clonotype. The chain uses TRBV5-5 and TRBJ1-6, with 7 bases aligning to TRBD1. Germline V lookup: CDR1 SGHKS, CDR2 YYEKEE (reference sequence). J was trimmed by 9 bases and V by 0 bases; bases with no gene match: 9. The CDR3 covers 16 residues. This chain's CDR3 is CASSLVSWTGGSPLHF. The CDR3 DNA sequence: TGTGCCAGCAGCTTGGTTTCGTGGACAGGAGGTTCACCCCTCCACTTT. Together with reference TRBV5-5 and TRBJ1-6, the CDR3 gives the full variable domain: DAGVTQSPTHLIKTRGQQVTLRCSPISGHKSVSWYQQVLGQGPQFIFQYYEKEERGRGNFPDRFSARQFPNYSSELNVNALLLGDSALYLCASSLVSWTGGSPLHFGNGTRLTVT.

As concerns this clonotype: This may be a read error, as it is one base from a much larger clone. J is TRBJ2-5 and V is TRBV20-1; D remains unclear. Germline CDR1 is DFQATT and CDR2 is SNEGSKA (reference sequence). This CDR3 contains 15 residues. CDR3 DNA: TGCAGTGCTAGACCAATTCTGGGCCTCCAAGAGACCCGGTACTTC. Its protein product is CSARPILGLQETRYF.

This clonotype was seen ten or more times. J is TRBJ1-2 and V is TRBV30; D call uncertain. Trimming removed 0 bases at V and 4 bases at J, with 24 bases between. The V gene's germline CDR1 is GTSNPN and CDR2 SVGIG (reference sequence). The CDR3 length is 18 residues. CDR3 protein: CAWSVNPVSVTLRYGYTF. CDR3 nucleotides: TGTGCCTGGAGTGTAAACCCCGTCTCAGTGACCCTACGCTATGGCTACACCTTC.

CDR3 sequence reads: CASSLVLAGTLGRETQYF. For the CDR3, the DNA is TGTGCCAGCAGCTTAGTTCTAGCGGGGACCCTGGGGAGGGAGACCCAGTACTTC. The V gene is TRBV7-2, the J gene TRBJ2-5; 9 nucleotides match TRBD2. This CDR3 spans 18 amino acids. J lost 5 bases, V lost 1 base, and 14 bases had no gene match. Germline V gene data show CDR1 as SGHTA and CDR2 as FQGNSA.

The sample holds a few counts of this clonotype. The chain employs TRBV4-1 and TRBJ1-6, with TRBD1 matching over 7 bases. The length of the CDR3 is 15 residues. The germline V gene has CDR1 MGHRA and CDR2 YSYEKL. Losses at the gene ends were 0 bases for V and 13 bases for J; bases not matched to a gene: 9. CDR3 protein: CASSQDDREGTPLHF. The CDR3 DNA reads TGCGCCAGCAGCCAAGATGACAGGGAGGGGACTCCCCTCCACTTT.

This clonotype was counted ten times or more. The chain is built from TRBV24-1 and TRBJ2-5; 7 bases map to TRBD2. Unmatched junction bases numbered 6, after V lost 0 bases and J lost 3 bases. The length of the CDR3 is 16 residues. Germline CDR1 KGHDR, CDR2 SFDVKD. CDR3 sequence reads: CATSDLHFAGEETQYF. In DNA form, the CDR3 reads TGTGCCACCAGTGATTTGCACTTCGCGGGAGAAGAGACCCAGTACTTC.

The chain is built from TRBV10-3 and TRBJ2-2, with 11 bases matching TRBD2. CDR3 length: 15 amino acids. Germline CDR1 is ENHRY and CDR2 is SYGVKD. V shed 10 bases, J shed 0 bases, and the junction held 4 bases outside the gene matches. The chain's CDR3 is CATRTSGPNTGELFF. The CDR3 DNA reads TGTGCCACCCGGACTAGCGGGCCGAACACCGGGGAGCTGTTTTTT.

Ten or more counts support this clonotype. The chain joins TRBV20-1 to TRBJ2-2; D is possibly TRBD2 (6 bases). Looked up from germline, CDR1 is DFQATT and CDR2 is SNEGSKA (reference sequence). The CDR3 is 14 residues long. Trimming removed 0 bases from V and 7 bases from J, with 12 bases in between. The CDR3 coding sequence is TGCAGTGCTAGAGACGGGAGAGGGGTCGGGGAGCTGTTTTTT. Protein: CSARDGRGVGELFF.

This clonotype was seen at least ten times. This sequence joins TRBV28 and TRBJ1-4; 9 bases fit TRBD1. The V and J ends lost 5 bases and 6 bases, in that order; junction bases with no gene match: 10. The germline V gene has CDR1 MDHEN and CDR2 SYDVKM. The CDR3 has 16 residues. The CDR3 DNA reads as TGTGCCAGCAGTCCTAGAGGGACAGGGAGACATGAAAAACTGTTTTTT. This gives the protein CASSPRGTGRHEKLFF. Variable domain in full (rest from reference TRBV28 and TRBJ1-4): DVKVTQSSRYLVKRTGEKVFLECVQDMDHENMFWYRQDPGLGLRLIYFSYDVKMKEKGDIPEGYSVSREKKERFSLILESASTNQTSMYLCASSPRGTGRHEKLFFGSGTQLSVL.

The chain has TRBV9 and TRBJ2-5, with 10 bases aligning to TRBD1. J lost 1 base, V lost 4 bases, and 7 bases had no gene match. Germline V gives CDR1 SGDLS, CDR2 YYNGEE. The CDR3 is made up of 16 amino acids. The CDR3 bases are TGTGCCAGCAGCCCAGGGGACAGGGGTTTCCAAGAGACCCAGTACTTC. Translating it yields CASSPGDRGFQETQYF. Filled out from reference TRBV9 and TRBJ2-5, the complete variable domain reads DSGVTQTPKHLITATGQRVTLRCSPRSGDLSVYWYQQSLDQGLQFLIQYYNGEERAKGNILERFSAQQFPDLHSELNLSSLELGDSALYFCASSPGDRGFQETQYFGPGTRLLVL.

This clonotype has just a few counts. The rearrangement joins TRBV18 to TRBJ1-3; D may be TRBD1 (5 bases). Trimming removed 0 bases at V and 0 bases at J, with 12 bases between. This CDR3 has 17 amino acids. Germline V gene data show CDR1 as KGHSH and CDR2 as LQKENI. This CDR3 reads CASSPPRGDLSGNTIYF. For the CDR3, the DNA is TGTGCCAGCTCACCACCCCGGGGGGACCTCTCTGGAAACACCATATATTTT.

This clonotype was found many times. The chain's CDR3 is CASMGGTEAFF. CDR3 bases: TGTGCCAGCATGGGGGGCACTGAAGCTTTCTTT. The chain is built from TRBV2 and TRBJ1-1; tentatively, D is TRBD1 (5 bases). This CDR3 is built from 11 residues. CDR1 and CDR2 from the germline V gene are SNHLY and FYNNEI. The germline V and J ends were trimmed by 7 bases and 4 bases, with 7 bases remaining between them.

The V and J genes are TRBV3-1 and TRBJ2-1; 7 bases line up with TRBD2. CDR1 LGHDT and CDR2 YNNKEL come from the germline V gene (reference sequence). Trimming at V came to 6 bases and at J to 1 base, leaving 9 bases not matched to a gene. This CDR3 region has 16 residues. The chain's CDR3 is CASRLTSVNSYNEQFF. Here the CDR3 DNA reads TGTGCCAGCAGACTAACTAGCGTTAATTCCTACAATGAGCAGTTCTTC.

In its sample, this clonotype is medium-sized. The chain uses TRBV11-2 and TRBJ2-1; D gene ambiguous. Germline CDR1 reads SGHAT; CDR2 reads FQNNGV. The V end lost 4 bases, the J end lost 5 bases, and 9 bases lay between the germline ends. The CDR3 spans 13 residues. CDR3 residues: CASSSPTDNEQFF. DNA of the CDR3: TGTGCCAGCAGCTCACCGACGGACAATGAGCAGTTCTTC.

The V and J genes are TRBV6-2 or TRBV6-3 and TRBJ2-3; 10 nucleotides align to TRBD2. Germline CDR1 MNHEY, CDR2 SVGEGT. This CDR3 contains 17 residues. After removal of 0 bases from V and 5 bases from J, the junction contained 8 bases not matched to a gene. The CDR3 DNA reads TGTGCCAGCAGTTACTCCGGGAGCGGGGGGGCCAGAGATACGCAGTATTTT. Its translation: CASSYSGSGGARDTQYF.

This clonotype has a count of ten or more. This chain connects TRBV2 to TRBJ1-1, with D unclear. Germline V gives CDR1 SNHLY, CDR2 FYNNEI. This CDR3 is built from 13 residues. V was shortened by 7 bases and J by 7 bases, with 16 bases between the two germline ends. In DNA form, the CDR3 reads TGTGCCAGCAAAGAATCCAAGGGTGGTGAAGCTTTCTTT. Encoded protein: CASKESKGGEAFF.

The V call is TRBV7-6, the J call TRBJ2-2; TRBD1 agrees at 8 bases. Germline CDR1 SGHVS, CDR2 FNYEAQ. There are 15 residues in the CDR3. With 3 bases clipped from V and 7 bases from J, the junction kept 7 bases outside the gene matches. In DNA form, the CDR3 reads TGTGCCAGCAGCTTGGATTCAGGGGGCTTCGGGGAGCTGTTTTTT. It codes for CASSLDSGGFGELFF.

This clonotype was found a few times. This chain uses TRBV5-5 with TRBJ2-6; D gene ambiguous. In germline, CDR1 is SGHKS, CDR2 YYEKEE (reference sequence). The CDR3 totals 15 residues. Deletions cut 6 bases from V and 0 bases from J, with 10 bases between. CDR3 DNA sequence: TGTGCCAGCAACTACCAGGACTCTGGGGCCAACGTCCTGACTTTC. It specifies CASNYQDSGANVLTF.